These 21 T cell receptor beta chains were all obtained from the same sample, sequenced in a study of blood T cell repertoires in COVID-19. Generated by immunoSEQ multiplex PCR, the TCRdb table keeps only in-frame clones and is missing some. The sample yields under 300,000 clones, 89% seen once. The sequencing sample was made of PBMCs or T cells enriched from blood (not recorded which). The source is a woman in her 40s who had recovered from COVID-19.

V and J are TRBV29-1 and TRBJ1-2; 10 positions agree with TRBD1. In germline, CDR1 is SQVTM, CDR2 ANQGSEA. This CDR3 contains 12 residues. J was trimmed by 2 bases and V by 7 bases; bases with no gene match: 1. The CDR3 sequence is CSGGQGNYGYTF. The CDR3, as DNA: TGCAGCGGGGGACAGGGGAACTATGGCTACACCTTC.

The CDR3 spells CATRGIGNNQPQHF. CDR3 nucleotides: TGTGCCACCCGAGGTATCGGTAACAATCAGCCCCAGCATTTT. V gene TRBV15 combines with J gene TRBJ1-5; D unresolved. CDR3 length: 14 amino acids. Germline V gene sequence: CDR1 LNHNV, CDR2 YYDKDF (reference sequence). V lost 8 bases and J lost 3, with 14 bases in between.

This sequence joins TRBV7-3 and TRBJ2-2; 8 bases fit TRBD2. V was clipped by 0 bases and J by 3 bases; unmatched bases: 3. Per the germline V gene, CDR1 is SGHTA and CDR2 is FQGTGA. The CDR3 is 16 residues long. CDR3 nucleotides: TGTGCCAGCAGCTTAACTAGCGGGACCTACACCGGGGAGCTGTTTTTT. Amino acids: CASSLTSGTYTGELFF.

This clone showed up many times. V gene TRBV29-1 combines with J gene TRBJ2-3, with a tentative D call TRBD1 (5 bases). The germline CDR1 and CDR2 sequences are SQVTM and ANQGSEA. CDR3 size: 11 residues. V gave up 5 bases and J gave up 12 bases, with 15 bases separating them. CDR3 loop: CSVPILREQYF. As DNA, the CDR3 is TGCAGCGTTCCTATACTCAGGGAACAGTATTTT.

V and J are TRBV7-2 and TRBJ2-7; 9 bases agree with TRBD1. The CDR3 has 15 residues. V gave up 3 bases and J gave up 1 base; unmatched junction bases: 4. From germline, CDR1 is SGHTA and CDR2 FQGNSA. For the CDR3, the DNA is TGTGCCAGCAGCTTCGGACAGGGGAGATCCTACGAGCAGTACTTC. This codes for CASSFGQGRSYEQYF.

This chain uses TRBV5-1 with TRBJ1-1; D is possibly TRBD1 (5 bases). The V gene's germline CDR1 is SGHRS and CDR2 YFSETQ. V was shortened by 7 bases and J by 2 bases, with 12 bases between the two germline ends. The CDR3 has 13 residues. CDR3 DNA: TGCGCCAGCTGTCTAACAGGTAACACTGAAGCTTTCTTT. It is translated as CASCLTGNTEAFF.

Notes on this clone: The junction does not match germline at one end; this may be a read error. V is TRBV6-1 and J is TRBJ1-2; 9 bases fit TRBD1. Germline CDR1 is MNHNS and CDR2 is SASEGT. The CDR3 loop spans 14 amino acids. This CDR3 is CASSQAGTGNGYTF. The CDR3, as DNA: TGTGCCAGCAGTCAAGCGGGGACAGGGAATGGCTACACCTTC.

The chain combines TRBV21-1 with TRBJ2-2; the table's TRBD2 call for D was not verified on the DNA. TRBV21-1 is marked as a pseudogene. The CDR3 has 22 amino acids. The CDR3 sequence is CASSNPPWGRAGVELGTGELFF. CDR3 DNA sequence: TGTGCCAGCAGCAACCCACCATGGGGTCGTGCCGGGGTGGAATTGGGCACCGGGGAGCTGTTTTTT.

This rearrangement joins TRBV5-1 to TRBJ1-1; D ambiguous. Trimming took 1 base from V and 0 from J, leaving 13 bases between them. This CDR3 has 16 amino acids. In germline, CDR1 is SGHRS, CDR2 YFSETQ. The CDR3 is CASSLLPSTLNTEAFF. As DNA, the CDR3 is TGCGCCAGCAGCTTGCTGCCCTCGACTTTGAACACTGAAGCTTTCTTT.

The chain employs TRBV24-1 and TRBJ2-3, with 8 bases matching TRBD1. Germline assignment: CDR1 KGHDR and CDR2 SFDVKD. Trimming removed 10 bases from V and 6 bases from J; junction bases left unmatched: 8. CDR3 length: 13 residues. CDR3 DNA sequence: TGTGCCACTCAGGGGGCAGGGGTGGATACGCAGTATTTT. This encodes CATQGAGVDTQYF.

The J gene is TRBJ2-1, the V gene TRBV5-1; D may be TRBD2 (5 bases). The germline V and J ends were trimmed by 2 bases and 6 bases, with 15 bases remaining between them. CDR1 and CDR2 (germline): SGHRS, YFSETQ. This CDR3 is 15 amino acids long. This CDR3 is CASSLMVTGINEQFF. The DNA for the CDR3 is TGCGCCAGCAGCTTAATGGTTACCGGGATCAATGAGCAGTTCTTC.

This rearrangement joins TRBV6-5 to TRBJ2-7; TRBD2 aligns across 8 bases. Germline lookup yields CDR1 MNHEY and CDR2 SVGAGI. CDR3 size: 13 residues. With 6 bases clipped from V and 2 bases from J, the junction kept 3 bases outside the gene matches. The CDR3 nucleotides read TGTGCCAGCAGACCTAGCGGGCCCTACGAGCAGTACTTC. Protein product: CASRPSGPYEQYF.

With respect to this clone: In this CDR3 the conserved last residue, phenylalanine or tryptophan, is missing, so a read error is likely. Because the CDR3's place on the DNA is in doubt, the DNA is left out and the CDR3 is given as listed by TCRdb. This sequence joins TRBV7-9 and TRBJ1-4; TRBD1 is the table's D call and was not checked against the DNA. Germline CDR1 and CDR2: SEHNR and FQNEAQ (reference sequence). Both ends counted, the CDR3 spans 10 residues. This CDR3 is CASSTRTPVS.

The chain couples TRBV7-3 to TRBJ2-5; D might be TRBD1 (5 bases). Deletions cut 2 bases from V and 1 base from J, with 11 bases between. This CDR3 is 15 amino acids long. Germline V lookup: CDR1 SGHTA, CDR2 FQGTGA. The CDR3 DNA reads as TGTGCCAGCAGCTTAGTAGGGGTGCCCCAAGAGACCCAGTACTTC. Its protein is CASSLVGVPQETQYF.

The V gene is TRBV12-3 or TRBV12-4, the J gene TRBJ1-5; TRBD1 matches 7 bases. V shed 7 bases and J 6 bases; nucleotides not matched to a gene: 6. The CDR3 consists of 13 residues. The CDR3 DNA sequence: TGTGCCAGCACCCCGAACAGGGGTCAGCCCCAGCATTTT. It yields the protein CASTPNRGQPQHF.

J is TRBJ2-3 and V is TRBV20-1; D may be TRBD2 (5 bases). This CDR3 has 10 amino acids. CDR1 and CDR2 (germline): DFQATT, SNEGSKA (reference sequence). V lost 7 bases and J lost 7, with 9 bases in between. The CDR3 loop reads CSVTGNTQYF. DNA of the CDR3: TGCAGTGTTACCGGGAATACGCAGTATTTT.

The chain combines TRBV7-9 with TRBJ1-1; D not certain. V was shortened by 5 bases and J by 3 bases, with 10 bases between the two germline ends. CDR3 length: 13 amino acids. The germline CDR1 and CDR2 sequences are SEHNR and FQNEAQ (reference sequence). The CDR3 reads CASSPPGHTEAFF. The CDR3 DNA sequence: TGTGCCAGCAGCCCTCCGGGTCACACTGAAGCTTTCTTT.

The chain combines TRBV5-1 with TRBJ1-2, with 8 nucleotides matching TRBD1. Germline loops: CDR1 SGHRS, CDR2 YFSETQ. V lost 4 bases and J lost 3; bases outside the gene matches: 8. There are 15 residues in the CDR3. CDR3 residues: CASSTRTGPDYGYTF. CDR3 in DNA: TGCGCCAGCAGCACTAGGACAGGGCCCGACTATGGCTACACCTTC.

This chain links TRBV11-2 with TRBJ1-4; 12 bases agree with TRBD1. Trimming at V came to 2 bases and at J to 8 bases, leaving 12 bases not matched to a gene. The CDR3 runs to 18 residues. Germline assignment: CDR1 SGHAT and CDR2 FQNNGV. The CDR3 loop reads CASSLRTGTGGVGEKLFF. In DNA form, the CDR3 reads TGTGCCAGCAGCTTACGGACCGGGACAGGGGGCGTCGGAGAAAAACTGTTTTTT.

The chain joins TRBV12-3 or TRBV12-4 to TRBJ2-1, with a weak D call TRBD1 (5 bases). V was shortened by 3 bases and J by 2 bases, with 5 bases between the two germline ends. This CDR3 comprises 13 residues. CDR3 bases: TGTGCCAGCAGTTTGACAGCCTACAATGAGCAGTTCTTC. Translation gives CASSLTAYNEQFF.

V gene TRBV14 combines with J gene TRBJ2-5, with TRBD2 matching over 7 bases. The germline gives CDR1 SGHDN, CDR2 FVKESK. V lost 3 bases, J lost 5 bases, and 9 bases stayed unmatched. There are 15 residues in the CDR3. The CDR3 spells CASSHGLGIWETQYF. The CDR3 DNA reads TGTGCCAGCAGCCATGGACTAGGTATTTGGGAGACCCAGTACTTC.